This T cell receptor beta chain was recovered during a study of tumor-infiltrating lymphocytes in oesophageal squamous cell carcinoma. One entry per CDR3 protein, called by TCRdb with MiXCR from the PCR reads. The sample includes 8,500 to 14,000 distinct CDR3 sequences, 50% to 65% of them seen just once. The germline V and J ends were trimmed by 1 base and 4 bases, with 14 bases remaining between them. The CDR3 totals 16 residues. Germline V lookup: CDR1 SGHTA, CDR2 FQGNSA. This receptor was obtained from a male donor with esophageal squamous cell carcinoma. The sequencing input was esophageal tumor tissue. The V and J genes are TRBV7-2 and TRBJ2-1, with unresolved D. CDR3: CASSLENTVRYNEQFF. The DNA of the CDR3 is TGTGCCAGCAGCTTAGAGAACACAGTAAGGTACAATGAGCAGTTCTTC.